Sequencing of this TCR beta chain was carried out in a study of human T cells and chemical hapten exposure. The library tagged each cDNA molecule with unique molecular identifiers. TCRdb fed the RACE reads into MiXCR, producing one record per CDR3 protein. The data show approximately 71,000 distinct CDR3 sequences, 9.8% seen once. Study conclusions and caveats: High-frequency TCRs, those above 1 in 1000, stayed the same after DPC sensitization. Expanded TCRs formed significantly more large CDR3 similarity clusters than controls.

Time point: patch test 1, 2 weeks after DPC sensitization. Treatment described: therapeutic diphenylcyclopropenone sensitization with weekly scalp DPC. Germline V gene lookup returns CDR1 LGHNA and CDR2 YSLEER. Germline trimming cut 3 bases from V and 4 bases from J; bases unmatched to any gene: 5. This CDR3 region has 15 residues. In regard to this clonotype: As yet, its antigen is unknown.

The material was whole blood, obtained in connection with sensitization to the hapten diphenylcyclopropenone (DPC). This sequence originates from a woman aged 40 to 50 with alopecia areata. Some clones in this sample may be carry-over from other donors' samples. The chain is built from TRBV4-3 and TRBJ1-5; TRBD1 aligns across 8 bases. CDR3 nucleotides: TGCGCCAGCAGCCAGGACAGGGTTTTAAATCAGCCCCAGCATTTT. Its protein is CASSQDRVLNQPQHF.